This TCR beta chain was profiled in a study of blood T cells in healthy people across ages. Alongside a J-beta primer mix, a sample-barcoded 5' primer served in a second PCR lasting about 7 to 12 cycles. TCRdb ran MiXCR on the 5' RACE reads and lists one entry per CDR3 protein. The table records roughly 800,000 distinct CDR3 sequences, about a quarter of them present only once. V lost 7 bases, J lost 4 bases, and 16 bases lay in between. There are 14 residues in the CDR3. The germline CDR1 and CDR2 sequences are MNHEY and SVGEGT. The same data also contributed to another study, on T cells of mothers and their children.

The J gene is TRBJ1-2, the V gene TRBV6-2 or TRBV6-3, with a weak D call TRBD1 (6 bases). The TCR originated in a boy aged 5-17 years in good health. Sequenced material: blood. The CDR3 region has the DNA TGTGCCAGCATCATGGACAGTGGGTTCTATGGCTACACCTTC. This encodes CASIMDSGFYGYTF.